The table lists the clone carrying this TCR beta chain with many counts. This sample is part of a study of T cells in Graves' hyperthyroidism and ophthalmopathy. V was pared by 1 base and J by 5 bases, with 16 bases between. This CDR3 is built from 15 residues. Germline V gene sequence: CDR1 SGHKS, CDR2 YYEKEE (reference sequence). Using RNA transcripts as the source, TCR beta CDR3 regions were amplified. TCR CDR3 underwent first-round RT-PCR with the HTBI primer set. TCRdb reprocessed the multiplex PCR reads via MiXCR and lists one record per CDR3 protein. The sample consists of some 350,000 distinct CDR3 sequences, around 25% of them appearing once.

The receptor comes from a man aged 45 to 65 with Graves' hyperthyroidism. Source material: blood. The chain recombines TRBV5-5 with TRBJ2-7; weak D call: TRBD2 (6 bases). This chain's CDR3 is CASSLSPVRENEQYF. In DNA form, the CDR3 reads TGTGCCAGCAGCTTGTCGCCCGTCCGGGAGAACGAGCAGTACTTC. Using reference TRBV5-5 and TRBJ2-7 for the parts outside the CDR3, the full variable domain is DAGVTQSPTHLIKTRGQQVTLRCSPISGHKSVSWYQQVLGQGPQFIFQYYEKEERGRGNFPDRFSARQFPNYSSELNVNALLLGDSALYLCASSLSPVRENEQYFGPGTRLTVT.